The T cell receptor beta chain under discussion was sequenced for a study of OX40 agonist ivuxolimab in advanced cancers. Study-wide background: The patients received agonistic anti-OX40 (CD134) antibody ivuxolimab. Study-wide points: At 0.1 to 3.0 mg/kg, CD4+ and CD8+ blood T cells expanded clonally by week 6.

TCRdb's table, derived via immunoSEQ multiplex PCR, lists solely in-frame clones and lacks some. The sample lists approximately 72,000 clones; 88% were seen once. About this clone: Antigen specificity is unknown.

The CDR3 extends over 16 amino acids. The V segment lost 2 bases and the J segment 3 bases; nucleotides outside the gene matches: 4. Germline V lookup: CDR1 MNHEY, CDR2 SVGAGI. The sequencing used CD4+ or CD8+ T cells sorted from blood, collected in a trial of the OX40 agonist ivuxolimab. The chain combines TRBV6-5 with TRBJ2-1; 10 bases map to TRBD1. The origin of this receptor is an adult with an advanced solid tumor such as melanoma, head and neck, liver or kidney cancer. The CDR3 coding sequence is TGTGCCAGCAGTTACAAGGGACAGGGGTACTACAATGAGCAGTTCTTC. It specifies CASSYKGQGYYNEQFF.